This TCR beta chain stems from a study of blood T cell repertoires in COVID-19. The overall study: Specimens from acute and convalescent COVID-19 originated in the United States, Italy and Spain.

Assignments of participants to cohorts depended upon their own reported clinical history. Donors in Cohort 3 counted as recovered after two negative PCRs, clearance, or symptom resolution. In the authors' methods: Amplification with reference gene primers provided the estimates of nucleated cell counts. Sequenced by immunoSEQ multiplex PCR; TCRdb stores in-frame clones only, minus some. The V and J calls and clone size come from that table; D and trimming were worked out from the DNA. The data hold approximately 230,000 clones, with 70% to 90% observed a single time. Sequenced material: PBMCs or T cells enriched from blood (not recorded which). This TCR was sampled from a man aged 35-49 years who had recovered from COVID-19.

DNA for the CDR3: TGTGCCAGTAGCAGACAGGGGCTCCGGTACGAGCAGTACTTC. Translated, it gives CASSRQGLRYEQYF. The rearrangement joins TRBV19 to TRBJ2-7; 8 nucleotides match TRBD1. The CDR3 spans 14 residues. Germline loops: CDR1 LNHDA, CDR2 SQIVND (reference sequence). Unmatched junction bases numbered 8, after V lost 6 bases and J lost 4 bases.